This T cell receptor (beta chain) emerged from a study of blood T cells in healthy people across ages. For the second PCR, which ran for 7 to 11 cycles, a sample-barcoded 5' primer and a J-beta primer mix were used. Each cDNA was tagged by a template-switch adaptor containing 12 random nucleotides. From the 5' RACE reads, TCRdb called clonotypes with MiXCR, one entry per CDR3 protein. Among over 1,500,000 distinct CDR3 sequences listed, approximately 39% were seen once. This clonotype was counted many times. Its specificity is unknown. Study observations and caveats: The recorded TCR beta diversity per million T cells decreased in a roughly linear manner with age.

Staff drew roughly 10 milliliters of peripheral blood from each donor. The sample taken for sequencing was blood. This receptor was taken from a human donor in good health.

Written as DNA, the CDR3 is TGTGCCAGCAGCCCCAGCGGGGGTTACACAGATACGCAGTATTTT. Amino acid sequence: CASSPSGGYTDTQYF. The chain is built from TRBV4-2 and TRBJ2-3; 8 positions match TRBD2. Germline-derived CDR1 and CDR2 are LGHNA and YNFKEQ. This CDR3 comprises 15 residues. J was trimmed by 2 bases and V by 4 bases; bases with no gene match: 5.